These 20 T cell receptor beta chains were sequenced from one sample in a study of T cell repertoires in cytomegalovirus infection. TCRdb re-derived calls from the reads in MiXCR, one entry per CDR3 protein. The sample lists under 850,000 distinct CDR3 sequences, about 30% occurring once. What these receptors recognize is not known. The sequenced sample was cultured PBMCs, obtained from culture after CMV antigen stimulation. These receptors were taken from a human donor in good health (CMV status not recorded). Some clones in this sample may be carry-over from other donors' samples.

J is TRBJ1-6 and V is TRBV12-3 or TRBV12-4; 8 bases map to TRBD1. With 1 base clipped from V and 12 bases from J, the junction kept 11 bases outside the gene matches. The CDR3 covers 16 residues. Written as DNA, the CDR3 is TGTGCCAGCAGTTTAGATGGGCCAGGGGGCGGTGGACCCCTCCACTTT. Amino acid sequence: CASSLDGPGGGGPLHF.

This clonotype was seen only a few times. CDR3 amino acids: CASSLAPGQGYTF. In nucleotides, the CDR3 is TGTGCCAGCAGTTTAGCTCCGGGACAAGGCTACACCTTC. The chain employs TRBV12-3 or TRBV12-4 and TRBJ1-2, with D perhaps matching TRBD1 (6 bases). This CDR3 region has 13 residues. V was cut by 0 bases and J by 8 bases, with 10 bases left in between.

The chain employs TRBV7-2 and TRBJ1-3, with D possibly matching TRBD1 (6 bases). Trimming shortened V by 3 bases and J by 7 bases, and 13 bases separated the two germline ends. The germline V gene encodes CDR1 SGHTA and CDR2 FQGNSA. This CDR3 is built from 14 residues. CDR3 amino acids: CASSFDRTLNTIYF. The CDR3, as DNA: TGTGCCAGCAGCTTTGACAGGACACTTAACACCATATATTTT.

This clonotype was picked up many times. CDR3: CASSFRTQGQPQHF. Here the CDR3 DNA reads TGTGCCAGCAGCTTTAGGACTCAGGGTCAGCCCCAGCATTTT. This chain joins TRBV7-2 and TRBJ1-5; D may be TRBD1 (5 bases). CDR3 length equals 14 residues. V was shortened by 3 bases and J by 6 bases, with 12 bases between the two germline ends. CDR1 is SGHTA and CDR2 is FQGNSA in the germline V gene.

This clonotype has only a few counts. The chain combines TRBV6-2 or TRBV6-3 with TRBJ1-1; no reliable D call. Germline V gene lookup returns CDR1 MNHEY and CDR2 SVGEGT. V dropped 10 bases and J dropped 1 base, with 13 bases sitting between them. This CDR3 contains 13 residues. CDR3 sequence reads: CATAEPGNTEAFF. The CDR3 DNA sequence: TGTGCCACCGCAGAGCCAGGGAACACTGAAGCTTTCTTT.

The chain is built from TRBV29-1 and TRBJ2-7, with D perhaps TRBD2 (6 bases). Per germline, CDR1 SQVTM and CDR2 ANQGSEA. V was trimmed by 4 bases and J by 6 bases, leaving 13 bases between them. The CDR3 spans 12 residues. CDR3 coding DNA: TGCAGCGTTGGCAGGGACTGGCCCGAGCAGTACTTC. Its translation is CSVGRDWPEQYF.

V gene TRBV5-1 combines with J gene TRBJ2-2; TRBD1 agrees at 8 bases. The CDR3 runs to 16 residues. Looked up from germline, CDR1 is SGHRS and CDR2 is YFSETQ. V was clipped by 0 bases and J by 4 bases; unmatched bases: 5. In nucleotides, the CDR3 is TGCGCCAGCAGCTTGGAAGGCGGGACAGGCACCGGGGAGCTGTTTTTT. This translates into CASSLEGGTGTGELFF.

This clonotype appeared many times. This chain joins TRBV7-8 and TRBJ1-6, with D unresolved. This CDR3 contains 15 residues. Trimming cost V 2 bases and J 10 bases, with 15 bases left between them. The germline V gene encodes CDR1 SGHVS and CDR2 FQNEAQ. In nucleotides, the CDR3 is TGTGCCAGCAGCTTATTTAGAGACTTGGGGTCACCCCTCCACTTT. Residues: CASSLFRDLGSPLHF.

The chain joins TRBV11-2 to TRBJ2-1; TRBD2 agrees at 11 bases. Germline CDR1 is SGHAT and CDR2 is FQNNGV. Trimming at V came to 1 base and at J to 9 bases, leaving 14 bases not matched to a gene. The CDR3 is 18 residues long. The CDR3 sequence: CASSLVWQLSGRAREQFF. The CDR3 DNA follows: TGTGCCAGCAGCTTAGTATGGCAGCTTAGCGGGAGGGCACGTGAGCAGTTCTTC.

The rearrangement joins TRBV28 to TRBJ2-3; the D is unclear. Trimming left V 5 bases short and J 0 bases short, with 9 bases between. The CDR3 is 14 amino acids. The germline V gene has CDR1 MDHEN and CDR2 SYDVKM. DNA of the CDR3: TGTGCCAGCAGTACCTCCTCTAGCACAGATACGCAGTATTTT. Encoded protein: CASSTSSSTDTQYF.

This clonotype appeared a few times. V is TRBV27 and J is TRBJ2-2; D is ambiguous. CDR1 and CDR2 from the germline V gene are MNHEY and SMNVEV (reference sequence). The CDR3 consists of 16 residues. V lost 5 bases to trimming and J lost 3 bases, with 16 bases between them. The CDR3 here is CASSLTTGSHTGELFF. The CDR3 DNA is TGTGCCAGCAGTCTAACCACGGGCAGCCACACCGGGGAGCTGTTTTTT.

On this clonotype: A junction boundary mismatches the germline segment, possibly from a read error. The chain carries TRBV7-6 and TRBJ2-7, with 7 bases aligning to TRBD2. This CDR3 has 15 residues. CDR1 is SGHVS and CDR2 is FNYEAQ in the germline V gene. As DNA, the CDR3 is TGTGCCAGCAGCTTAGGGGGGAGGGTTTCCTCCGAGCAGTACTTC. It yields the protein CASSLGGRVSSEQYF.

The chain recombines TRBV2 with TRBJ1-1; D ambiguous. The CDR3 is 13 residues long. V lost 7 bases and J 4 bases, leaving 13 bases between the germline ends. Germline CDR1 is SNHLY and CDR2 is FYNNEI. DNA for the CDR3: TGTGCCAGCAATGAGGACCGCGGCACTGAAGCTTTCTTT. The encoded protein is CASNEDRGTEAFF. Full variable domain (rest looked up from reference TRBV2 and TRBJ1-1): EPEVTQTPSHQVTQMGQEVILRCVPISNHLYFYWYRQILGQKVEFLVSFYNNEISEKSEIFDDQFSVERPDGSNFTLKIRSTKLEDSAMYFCASNEDRGTEAFFGQGTRLTVV.

The chain joins TRBV7-2 to TRBJ2-2; TRBD2 agrees at 14 bases. Germline trimming cut 0 bases from V and 2 bases from J; bases unmatched to any gene: 2. Germline V gene lookup returns CDR1 SGHTA and CDR2 FQGNSA. The CDR3 extends over 18 amino acids. In DNA, the CDR3 is TGTGCCAGCAGCTTAGCCGGGACTAGCGGGAGTAACACCGGGGAGCTGTTTTTT. Amino acids: CASSLAGTSGSNTGELFF.

This clonotype was seen only a few times. The chain is built from TRBV4-1 and TRBJ2-7, with TRBD2 identical over 12 bases. Germline CDR1 reads MGHRA; CDR2 reads YSYEKL. The CDR3 extends over 15 amino acids. V lost 3 bases and J lost 2; bases outside the gene matches: 2. CDR3 region: CASSQTSGGPYEQYF. CDR3 nucleotides: TGCGCCAGCAGCCAGACTAGCGGGGGCCCCTACGAGCAGTACTTC.

For the CDR3, the DNA is TGTGCCAGCAGCACCCCCGAGGGCACAGATACGCAGTATTTT. Translation gives CASSTPEGTDTQYF. This chain uses TRBV5-4 with TRBJ2-3; D remains ambiguous. Between the trimmed V and J ends, which lost 4 bases and 1 base, there was a span of 10 bases. CDR1 and CDR2 from the germline V gene are SGHNT and YYREEE (reference sequence). The CDR3 consists of 14 residues.

Only a few counts were recorded for this clonotype. The rearrangement links TRBV6-2 or TRBV6-3 to TRBJ1-1, with no clear D. There are 13 residues in the CDR3. Looked up from germline, CDR1 is MNHEY and CDR2 is SVGEGT. Trimming pared 7 bases from V and 3 bases from J, leaving 12 bases between. CDR3 region: CASTSGWDTEAFF. As DNA, the CDR3 is TGTGCCAGCACTTCTGGGTGGGACACTGAAGCTTTCTTT.

There are a few counts of this clonotype. The J gene is TRBJ2-7, the V gene TRBV19; the D is unclear. CDR3 length: 16 amino acids. Germline loops: CDR1 LNHDA, CDR2 SQIVND (reference sequence). Trimming shortened V by 2 bases and J by 4 bases, and 18 bases separated the two germline ends. Written as DNA, the CDR3 is TGTGCCAGTAGTATACGCGCCGGGTCCCCTCGGTACGAGCAGTACTTC. This sequence encodes CASSIRAGSPRYEQYF.

The CDR3 loop is CASSDGRRLEKLFF. For the CDR3, the DNA is TGTGCCAGCAGTGACGGCAGGCGGTTGGAAAAACTGTTTTTT. The chain has TRBV6-1 and TRBJ1-4; D is unresolved. The CDR3 sequence is 14 residues long. Per germline, CDR1 MNHNS and CDR2 SASEGT. Trimming cost V 3 bases and J 8 bases, with 13 bases left between them.

In this sample, this clonotype turned up many times. The rearrangement links TRBV7-8 to TRBJ2-2; TRBD1 aligns across 7 bases. V lost 5 bases and J lost 1; bases outside the gene matches: 1. This CDR3 is built from 14 residues. CDR1 is SGHVS, CDR2 FQNEAQ, per germline. CDR3 in amino acids: CASSGDRNTGELFF. CDR3 sequence (DNA): TGTGCCAGCAGCGGGGACAGGAACACCGGGGAGCTGTTTTTT. Full variable domain (missing parts from reference TRBV7-8 and TRBJ2-2): GAGVSQSPRYKVAKRGQDVALRCDPISGHVSLFWYQQALGQGPEFLTYFQNEAQLDKSGLPSDRFFAERPEGSVSTLKIQRTQQEDSAVYLCASSGDRNTGELFFGEGSRLTVL.